Reported below is one T cell receptor beta chain. The data derive from a study of blood T cell repertoires in COVID-19. In the study overall: Acute and convalescent COVID-19 specimens originated in the United States, Italy and Spain. PBMCs, B-cell-depleted T cells, or T cells provided the cDNA or gDNA that made up the material.

Study processing details: Amplification with reference gene primers provided the estimates of nucleated cell counts. TCRdb's table, derived via immunoSEQ multiplex PCR, lists solely in-frame clones and lacks some. That table gives V, J and clone size, and the DNA gave D and trimming. The repertoire holds approximately 92,000 clones, with less than 75% as singletons. The CDR3 spans 13 residues. From germline, CDR1 is MDHEN and CDR2 SYDVKM. This clonotype was sampled from a woman aged 60-70 years in a cohort sampled during active or convalescent COVID-19. The J gene is TRBJ2-5, the V gene TRBV28, with D perhaps TRBD1 (6 bases). Sequencing input: peripheral blood. The CDR3 reads CASRLGAQETQYF. The CDR3 DNA follows: TGTGCATCCAGATTGGGGGCCCAAGAGACCCAGTACTTC.